This entry lists 18 T cell receptor beta chains sequenced from one sample in a study of blood T cell repertoires in COVID-19. Method: immunoSEQ multiplex PCR; TCRdb's copy keeps in-frame clones and lacks some. The table includes about 150,000 clones, roughly nine tenths detected once. The specimen sequenced was peripheral blood. The origin of the receptors is a woman aged 55-70 years with active or convalescent COVID-19.

On this clone: An end of the junction does not agree with germline; a read error may underlie this. The V and J genes are TRBV29-1 and TRBJ1-1; a possible D gene is TRBD1 (6 bases). CDR3 length: 13 residues. Germline-derived CDR1 and CDR2 are SQVTM and ANQGSEA. The CDR3 loop reads CSAEQGRGTEAFF. The CDR3 region has the DNA TGCAGCGCTGAACAGGGAAGAGGCACTGAAGCTTTCTTT. The entire variable domain, with the rest obtained from reference TRBV29-1 and TRBJ1-1, is as follows: SAVISQKPSRDICQRGTSLTIQCQVDSQVTMMFWYRQQPGQSLTLIATANQGSEATYESGFVIDKFPISRPNLTFSTLTVSNMSPEDSSIYLCSAEQGRGTEAFFGQGTRLTVV.

This clone was observed a handful of times. V is TRBV7-9 and J is TRBJ1-1; 7 nucleotides agree with TRBD1. The ends lost 7 bases at V and 5 bases at J; junction bases unmatched: 10. This CDR3 comprises 14 residues. Germline V gives CDR1 SEHNR, CDR2 FQNEAQ (reference sequence). DNA for the CDR3: TGTGCCAGCACCGAGTGGGGCAGGGGGACTGAAGCTTTCTTT. This gives the protein CASTEWGRGTEAFF.

The genes are TRBV19 and TRBJ1-1; no reliable D call. CDR1 LNHDA and CDR2 SQIVND come from the germline V gene (reference sequence). The CDR3 covers 14 residues. The V end lost 7 bases, the J end lost 3 bases, and 15 bases lay between the germline ends. CDR3 sequence: CASISPPGYTEAFF. DNA for the CDR3: TGTGCCAGTATTTCCCCCCCGGGGTACACTGAAGCTTTCTTT.

This chain connects TRBV3-1 (or the pseudogene TRBV3-2) to TRBJ2-5; the match to TRBD1 covers 9 bases. Germline loops: CDR1 LGHDT, CDR2 YNNKEL (reference sequence). The CDR3 covers 15 residues. The junction had 10 bases not matched to a gene; V was cut back by 6 bases and J by 5 bases. CDR3 DNA sequence: TGTGCCAGCAGTACAGGACAGGGGAATCCGGAGACCCAGTACTTC. Its translation: CASSTGQGNPETQYF.

The J gene is TRBJ2-2, the V gene TRBV19, with 8 bases fitting TRBD2. V shed 1 base, J shed 0 bases, and the junction held 1 base outside the gene matches. There are 16 residues in the CDR3. CDR1 is LNHDA and CDR2 is SQIVND in the germline V gene (reference sequence). Here the CDR3 reads CASSIGSGANTGELFF. For the CDR3, the DNA is TGTGCCAGTAGTATAGGTAGCGGGGCGAACACCGGGGAGCTGTTTTTT.

V is TRBV5-1 and J is TRBJ2-1, with 8 bases matching TRBD2. This CDR3 is 16 amino acids long. Unmatched junction bases numbered 8, after V lost 6 bases and J lost 0 bases. CDR1 and CDR2 from the germline V gene are SGHRS and YFSETQ. This CDR3 reads CASTPEAGGSYNEQFF. The CDR3, as DNA: TGCGCCAGCACTCCTGAGGCGGGGGGCTCCTACAATGAGCAGTTCTTC.

The chain has TRBV5-6 and TRBJ1-6; a possible D gene is TRBD1 (5 bases). The CDR3 totals 13 residues. Trimming left V 0 bases short and J 7 bases short, with 5 bases between. Germline CDR1 reads SGHDT; CDR2 reads YYEEEE. The DNA for the CDR3 is TGTGCCAGCAGCTTGGCAGGGAATTCACCCCTCCACTTT. Its protein is CASSLAGNSPLHF.

The gene calls are TRBV18 and TRBJ1-2; 7 nucleotides align to TRBD1. Germline values: CDR1 KGHSH, CDR2 LQKENI. The CDR3 runs 14 residues. Trimming cost V 6 bases and J 5 bases; bases outside gene matches: 9. The chain's CDR3 is CASSGGQEGYGYTF. DNA of the CDR3: TGTGCCAGCTCGGGCGGACAGGAAGGTTATGGCTACACCTTC.

Only a few counts were recorded for this clone. The gene calls are TRBV5-1 and TRBJ1-1, with 7 positions matching TRBD1. Germline V lookup: CDR1 SGHRS, CDR2 YFSETQ. V was pared by 1 base and J by 7 bases, with 1 base of the junction left unmatched. The CDR3 has 12 residues. The CDR3 DNA reads as TGCGCCAGCAGCTTGCAGGGGGGTGAAGCTTTCTTT. As protein: CASSLQGGEAFF. The complete variable domain, with remaining parts taken from reference TRBV5-1 and TRBJ1-1, reads KAGVTQTPRYLIKTRGQQVTLSCSPISGHRSVSWYQQTPGQGLQFLFEYFSETQRNKGNFPGRFSGRQFSNSRSEMNVSTLELGDSALYLCASSLQGGEAFFGQGTRLTVV.

The chain couples TRBV7-8 to TRBJ1-2, with 7 bases matching TRBD1. Per the germline V gene, CDR1 is SGHVS and CDR2 is FQNEAQ. Unmatched junction bases numbered 2, after V lost 3 bases and J lost 1 base. The CDR3 runs to 14 residues. Written as DNA, the CDR3 is TGTGCCAGCAGCTTGGGACAGCTTAACTATGGCTACACCTTC. The encoded protein is CASSLGQLNYGYTF.

The chain carries TRBV4-1 and TRBJ1-2; TRBD1 is a possible D gene (6 bases). Germline lookup yields CDR1 MGHRA and CDR2 YSYEKL. The CDR3 covers 17 residues. Trimming took off 0 bases at V and 3 bases at J, with 17 bases between the two ends. The CDR3 region has the DNA TGCGCCAGCAGCCAAGATCACTGGGCAGGGGCGCACTATGGCTACACCTTC. Translated: CASSQDHWAGAHYGYTF.

This clone appeared once. The chain uses TRBV7-9 and TRBJ2-3; tentative D call: TRBD2 (5 bases). Germline CDR1 reads SEHNR; CDR2 reads FQNEAQ (reference sequence). This CDR3 is 13 amino acids long. Deletions cut 4 bases from V and 0 bases from J, with 5 bases between. CDR3 protein: CASSWTSTDTQYF. CDR3 DNA: TGTGCCAGCAGCTGGACTAGCACAGATACGCAGTATTTT.

The chain recombines TRBV5-5 with TRBJ2-4, with D possibly TRBD2 on 5 matching bases. V lost 0 bases and J lost 0, with 7 bases in between. The germline V gene encodes CDR1 SGHKS and CDR2 YYEKEE (reference sequence). The CDR3 is made up of 15 amino acids. The CDR3 region is CASSLGGSAKNIQYF. DNA of the CDR3: TGTGCCAGCAGCTTGGGAGGGTCAGCCAAAAACATTCAGTACTTC.

The rearrangement links TRBV5-5 to TRBJ1-1; perhaps TRBD1 as D (6 bases). The CDR3 has 15 amino acids. Per germline, CDR1 SGHKS and CDR2 YYEKEE (reference sequence). V lost 6 bases, J lost 7 bases, and 22 bases lay in between. The CDR3 is CASNPTQGYRGEAFF. CDR3 DNA: TGTGCCAGCAACCCGACCCAGGGGTATCGTGGTGAAGCTTTCTTT. The entire variable domain, with the rest obtained from reference TRBV5-5 and TRBJ1-1, is as follows: DAGVTQSPTHLIKTRGQQVTLRCSPISGHKSVSWYQQVLGQGPQFIFQYYEKEERGRGNFPDRFSARQFPNYSSELNVNALLLGDSALYLCASNPTQGYRGEAFFGQGTRLTVV.

The chain is built from TRBV6-5 and TRBJ1-1, with D unresolved. V was cut by 2 bases and J by 3 bases, with 7 bases left in between. CDR1 MNHEY and CDR2 SVGAGI come from the germline V gene. This CDR3 comprises 13 residues. The CDR3 DNA is TGTGCCAGCAGTTACCTAGGAGACACTGAAGCTTTCTTT. Translated, it gives CASSYLGDTEAFF.

The genes are TRBV2 and TRBJ2-4; D is perhaps TRBD1 (6 bases). Deletions cut 6 bases from V and 7 bases from J, with 16 bases between. This CDR3 is 14 amino acids long. From germline, CDR1 is SNHLY and CDR2 FYNNEI. CDR3 sequence (DNA): TGTGCCAGCAGCACCGGGACACCGCCGAACATTCAGTACTTC. Its translation is CASSTGTPPNIQYF.

The chain uses TRBV5-5 and TRBJ2-1; D gene unclear. Germline V gives CDR1 SGHKS, CDR2 YYEKEE (reference sequence). V was pared by 5 bases and J by 5 bases, with 14 bases between. This CDR3 spans 14 amino acids. CDR3 nucleotides: TGTGCCAGCAGTATTGAGGTGGATAACAATGAGCAGTTCTTC. Translating gives CASSIEVDNNEQFF.

This clone was observed once. The chain couples TRBV4-3 to TRBJ2-7, with a weak D call TRBD2 (7 bases). The germline CDR1 and CDR2 sequences are LGHNA and YSLEER. The CDR3 extends over 16 amino acids. Trimming shortened V by 1 base and J by 7 bases, and 20 bases separated the two germline ends. CDR3 DNA: TGCGCCAGCAGCCAAGTGCATACTGGGGGGGCCTGGGAGCAGTACTTC. This sequence encodes CASSQVHTGGAWEQYF.